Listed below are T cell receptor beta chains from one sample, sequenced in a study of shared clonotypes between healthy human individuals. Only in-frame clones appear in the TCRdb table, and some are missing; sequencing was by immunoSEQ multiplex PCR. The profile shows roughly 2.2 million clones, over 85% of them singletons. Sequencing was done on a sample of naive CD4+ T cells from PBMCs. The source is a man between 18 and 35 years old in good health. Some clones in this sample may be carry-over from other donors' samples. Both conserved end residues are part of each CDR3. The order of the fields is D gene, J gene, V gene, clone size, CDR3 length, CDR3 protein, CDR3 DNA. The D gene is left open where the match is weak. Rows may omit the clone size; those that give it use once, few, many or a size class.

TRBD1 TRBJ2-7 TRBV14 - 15 CASSQEWDRNHEQYF TGTGCCAGCAGCCAAGAATGGGACAGGAACCACGAGCAGTACTTC
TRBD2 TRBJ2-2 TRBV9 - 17 CASSVALAGGGPGELFF TGTGCCAGCAGCGTAGCTCTGGCGGGAGGAGGTCCCGGGGAGCTGTTTTTT
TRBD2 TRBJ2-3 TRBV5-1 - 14 CASSPTSATDTQYF TGCGCCAGCAGCCCGACTAGCGCCACAGATACGCAGTATTTT
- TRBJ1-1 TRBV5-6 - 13 CASSLFGYPEAFF TGTGCCAGCAGCTTGTTCGGGTACCCTGAAGCTTTCTTT
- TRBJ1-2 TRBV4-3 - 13 CASSQEYSYGYTF TGCGCCAGCAGCCAAGAATACAGCTATGGCTACACCTTC
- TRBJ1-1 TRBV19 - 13 CASHGFGGTEAFF TGTGCCAGTCACGGGTTCGGGGGCACTGAAGCTTTCTTT
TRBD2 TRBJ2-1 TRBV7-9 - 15 CASSLGLAAYNEQFF TGTGCCAGCAGCTTAGGGCTAGCGGCCTACAATGAGCAGTTCTTC
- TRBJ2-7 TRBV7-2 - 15 CASSLGGTITYEQYF TGTGCCAGCAGCTTAGGGGGTACTATCACCTACGAGCAGTACTTC
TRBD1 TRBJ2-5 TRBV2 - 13 CASRQGVGETQYF TGTGCCAGCAGACAGGGGGTTGGGGAGACCCAGTACTTC
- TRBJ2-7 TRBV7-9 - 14 CASSLMQGGYEQYF TGTGCCAGCAGCTTAATGCAGGGTGGGTACGAGCAGTACTTC
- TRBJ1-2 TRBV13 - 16 CASSPGGQGTNYGYTF TGTGCCAGCAGCCCCGGAGGGCAGGGCACTAACTATGGCTACACCTTC
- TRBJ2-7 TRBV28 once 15 CASSSPGLFSYEQYF TGTGCCAGCAGTTCCCCGGGCCTCTTCTCCTACGAGCAGTACTTC
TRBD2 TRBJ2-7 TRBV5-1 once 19 CASSLIKGLAGGSIYEQYF TGCGCCAGCAGCCTGATTAAAGGACTAGCGGGAGGCTCAATCTACGAGCAGTACTTC
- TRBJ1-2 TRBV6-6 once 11 CANSGAYGYTF TGTGCCAACTCTGGGGCTTATGGCTACACCTTC
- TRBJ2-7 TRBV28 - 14 CASSPRVRVYEQYF TGTGCCAGCAGCCCCAGGGTAAGGGTATACGAGCAGTACTTC
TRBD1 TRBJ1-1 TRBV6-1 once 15 CASSEAGGGNTEAFF TGTGCCAGCAGTGAGGCAGGGGGGGGGAACACTGAAGCTTTCTTT